The clone carrying this T cell receptor beta chain showed up many times. Its antigen is undetermined. The sample originates from a study of human T cells and chemical hapten exposure. Study information: Mainly, slight library volume differences in the pool made TCR yields vary. Notes on the study in general: Significantly more large CDR3 similarity clusters were formed by expanded TCRs than by controls.

CDR1 is LNHDA and CDR2 is SQIVND in the germline V gene (reference sequence). Trimming cost V 8 bases and J 1 base, with 19 bases left between them. The length of the CDR3 is 16 residues. Time point indicated: pre-sensitization, week 0. Treatment here: therapeutic diphenylcyclopropenone sensitization with weekly scalp DPC. Prior to each patch test being applied, blood was drawn. Patients had alopecia, were aged 18 to 70, and were not pregnant. Each CDR3 protein gets one entry after TCRdb re-called the RACE reads with MiXCR. The table shows 30,000 to 40,000 distinct CDR3 sequences, with about 7.6% occurring only once.

The V gene is TRBV19, the J gene TRBJ2-3, with D possibly TRBD1 on 6 matching bases. The sample was whole blood, taken in connection with sensitization to the hapten diphenylcyclopropenone (DPC). The sequence was collected from a woman aged 50 to 65 with alopecia areata. Some clones in this sample may be carry-over from other donors' samples. CDR3 sequence reads: CASGWTVPGGTDTQYF. DNA for the CDR3: TGTGCCAGTGGGTGGACAGTCCCAGGAGGCACAGATACGCAGTATTTT.